This paragraph reports one TCR beta chain. The antigen is not known. Method: immunoSEQ multiplex PCR; TCRdb's copy keeps in-frame clones and lacks some. This table has approximately 31,000 clones, approximately 70% appearing once. The sample is drawn from a study of early stage breast cancer tumors. Study results and caveats: Enriched TCRB sequences shared across patients were mostly commonly generated sequences.

The germline CDR1 and CDR2 sequences are LGHNT and FRNRAP. The V and J ends lost 2 bases and 2 bases, in that order; junction bases with no gene match: 6. The CDR3 has 17 residues. This chain links TRBV12-5 with TRBJ2-1; 10 positions match TRBD2. Sequenced input: breast tumor tissue. This sequence originates from a person between 30 and 45 years old with breast cancer. The CDR3 nucleotides are TGTGCTAGTGGTTTGCCCCCCAGCGGGAGGGCCTACAATGAGCAGTTCTTC. Its translation: CASGLPPSGRAYNEQFF.